This T cell receptor beta chain appears in the sequencing data of a study of PD-1 blockade in mismatch repair-deficient tumors. Findings of the study overall: Three of seven peptides expanded clones, giving 130 to 150 unique blood TCRs.

Time point meaning: roughly 11-day in vitro stimulation with candidate neoantigen peptide 6. Germline values: CDR1 KGHSH, CDR2 LQKENI. V lost 5 bases, J lost 4 bases, and 3 bases stayed unmatched. This CDR3 contains 13 residues. To note about this clone: Its specificity is unknown.

The protocol was immunoSEQ multiplex PCR, while the TCRdb copy is restricted to in-frame clones and leaves out a portion. This sample has about 14,000 clones, with about 86% found just once. This receptor was taken from an adult with mismatch repair-deficient cancer. The source material was cells cultured in vitro, sampled from a patient treated with pembrolizumab. The rearrangement joins TRBV18 to TRBJ1-1; 8 nucleotides align to TRBD1. CDR3 sequence: CASSATGGTEAFF. The DNA for the CDR3 is TGTGCCAGCTCAGCAACAGGGGGCACTGAAGCTTTCTTT.